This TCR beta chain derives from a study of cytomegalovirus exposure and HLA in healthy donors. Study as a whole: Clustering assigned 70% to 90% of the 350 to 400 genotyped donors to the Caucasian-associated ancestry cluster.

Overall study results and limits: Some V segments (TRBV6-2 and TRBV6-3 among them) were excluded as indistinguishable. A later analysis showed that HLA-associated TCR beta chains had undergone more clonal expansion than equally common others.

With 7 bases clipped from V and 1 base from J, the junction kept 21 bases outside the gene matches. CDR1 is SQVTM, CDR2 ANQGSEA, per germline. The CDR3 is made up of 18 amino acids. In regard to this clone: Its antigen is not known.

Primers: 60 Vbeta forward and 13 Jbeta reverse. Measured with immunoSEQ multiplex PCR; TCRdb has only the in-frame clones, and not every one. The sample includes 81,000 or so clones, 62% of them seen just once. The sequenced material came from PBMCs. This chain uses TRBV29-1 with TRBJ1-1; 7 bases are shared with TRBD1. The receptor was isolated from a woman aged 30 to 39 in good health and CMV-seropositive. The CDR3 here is CSAPGTAESTVGNTEAFF. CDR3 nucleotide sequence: TGCAGCGCCCCCGGGACAGCGGAAAGCACAGTCGGGAACACTGAAGCTTTCTTT.